These 14 T cell receptor beta chains were sequenced from one sample in a study of control samples from healthy donors and cancer patients (dated by TCRdb to the early 2020s). Library generation was performed with the immunoSEQ multiplex PCR assay. TCRdb obtained this table from immuneACCESS and retained in-frame rearrangements with V and J assigned. These tables miss some clones; where compared with another copy, unresolved V genes account for less than half of the shortfall, and the remainder is unexplained. This sample holds 90,000 to 110,000 clones; 90% were observed only once. The biggest ten clones account for 4.4% of the sample. Sequenced material: blood. These receptors all stem from a human donor in good health. The donor label of this sample is uncertain.

The chain has TRBV9 and TRBJ2-3; 8 bases map to TRBD2. Germline values: CDR1 SGDLS, CDR2 YYNGEE. This CDR3 is 16 amino acids long. The V segment lost 0 bases and the J segment 1 base; nucleotides outside the gene matches: 4. CDR3 bases: TGTGCCAGCAGCGTAGCACGGGGGGGCCGCACAGATACGCAGTATTTT. This sequence encodes CASSVARGGRTDTQYF.

The chain has TRBV19 and TRBJ1-2; 12 bases match TRBD1. The trim removed 4 bases at V and 7 bases at J, leaving 13 bases unmatched. The CDR3 totals 17 residues. Germline lookup yields CDR1 LNHDA and CDR2 SQIVND (reference sequence). The CDR3 bases are TGTGCCAGTAGTAAGGCCGGGACAGGGGGCGTTTCCCCTGGCTACACCTTC. As protein: CASSKAGTGGVSPGYTF.

This sequence joins TRBV19 and TRBJ1-5, with D perhaps TRBD1 (6 bases). Germline V gene lookup returns CDR1 LNHDA and CDR2 SQIVND (reference sequence). The CDR3 spans 12 residues. V was clipped by 11 bases and J by 7 bases, with 15 bases between them. This CDR3 reads CAVQGLGQPQHF. In nucleotides, the CDR3 is TGTGCCGTACAGGGTCTCGGACAGCCCCAGCATTTT.

This chain connects TRBV2 to TRBJ2-7, with 7 bases that match TRBD1. Germline V lookup: CDR1 SNHLY, CDR2 FYNNEI. J was trimmed by 2 bases and V by 7 bases; bases with no gene match: 2. The CDR3 contains 12 residues. The CDR3, as DNA: TGTGCCAGCAAGGGACAGACCTACGAGCAGTACTTC. Its protein is CASKGQTYEQYF.

The genes are TRBV5-1 and TRBJ1-1, with D hard to call. V lost 0 bases and J lost 5, with 14 bases in between. This CDR3 spans 15 amino acids. From germline, CDR1 is SGHRS and CDR2 YFSETQ. The CDR3 sequence is CASSLEPMGGTEAFF. CDR3 nucleotides: TGCGCCAGCAGCTTGGAGCCCATGGGAGGGACTGAAGCTTTCTTT.

This sequence joins TRBV6-5 and TRBJ1-2, with a possible D match to TRBD1 (5 bases). Germline CDR1 MNHEY, CDR2 SVGAGI. The CDR3 loop spans 14 amino acids. Trimming stripped 0 bases from V and 4 bases from J, with 9 bases between. The DNA of the CDR3 is TGTGCCAGCAGTTACTCAGGGGAGATCTATGGCTACACCTTC. Translation gives CASSYSGEIYGYTF.

The chain carries TRBV14 and TRBJ2-5, with D perhaps TRBD2 (6 bases). The V end was cut by 4 bases, the J end by 1 base, with 7 bases between. The CDR3 has 13 residues. Germline V gene data show CDR1 as SGHDN and CDR2 as FVKESK. For the CDR3, the DNA is TGTGCCAGCAGCCGGGGACTCCAAGAGACCCAGTACTTC. The encoded protein is CASSRGLQETQYF.

The chain has TRBV5-1 and TRBJ2-2; 9 positions match TRBD2. The germline CDR1 and CDR2 sequences are SGHRS and YFSETQ. This CDR3 comprises 17 residues. V was clipped by 1 base and J by 5 bases; unmatched bases: 9. CDR3 DNA sequence: TGCGCCAGCAGCTTGTTTGCTATAGCGGGGGTGACCGGGGAGCTGTTTTTT. Amino acid sequence: CASSLFAIAGVTGELFF.

The V gene is TRBV5-1, the J gene TRBJ2-3; D ambiguous. Trimming shortened V by 1 base and J by 6 bases, and 9 bases separated the two germline ends. Germline-derived CDR1 and CDR2 are SGHRS and YFSETQ. The CDR3 loop spans 13 amino acids. The CDR3, as DNA: TGCGCCAGCAGCTTGAATAGTGGCGATACGCAGTATTTT. Its protein is CASSLNSGDTQYF.

The V call is TRBV6-5, the J call TRBJ1-1; 7 positions agree with TRBD1. Looked up from germline, CDR1 is MNHEY and CDR2 is SVGAGI. The junction had 3 bases not matched to a gene; V was cut back by 5 bases and J by 9 bases. The CDR3 runs to 11 residues. This chain's CDR3 is CASSRDRKAFF. CDR3 in DNA: TGTGCCAGCAGTAGGGACAGAAAAGCTTTCTTT.

The rearrangement uses TRBV28 and TRBJ2-5; D possibly corresponds to TRBD1 (6 bases). This CDR3 has 14 amino acids. V lost 6 bases to trimming and J lost 5 bases, with 16 bases between them. Germline CDR1 MDHEN, CDR2 SYDVKM. CDR3 DNA sequence: TGTGCCAGCAGGACCGGGACATTAGATGAGACCCAGTACTTC. Residues: CASRTGTLDETQYF. Full variable domain (outside the CDR3, taken from reference TRBV28 and TRBJ2-5): DVKVTQSSRYLVKRTGEKVFLECVQDMDHENMFWYRQDPGLGLRLIYFSYDVKMKEKGDIPEGYSVSREKKERFSLILESASTNQTSMYLCASRTGTLDETQYFGPGTRLLVL.

This clone was detected only once. The chain recombines TRBV19 with TRBJ2-5; 10 nucleotides agree with TRBD2. J lost 1 base, V lost 0 bases, and 8 bases had no gene match. The CDR3 has 18 residues. Germline V lookup: CDR1 LNHDA, CDR2 SQIVND (reference sequence). CDR3 nucleotide sequence: TGTGCCAGTAGTATAGATGTGGGACTAGCGCCCTTCCAAGAGACCCAGTACTTC. Translating gives CASSIDVGLAPFQETQYF.

This clone was detected only a few times. The rearrangement uses TRBV6-5 and TRBJ1-2; D unclear. With 5 bases removed from V and 5 bases from J, the gap between germline ends came to 15 bases. This CDR3 contains 14 residues. Germline V gene data show CDR1 as MNHEY and CDR2 as SVGAGI. The CDR3 region is CASSLHGPGYGYTF. The CDR3 region has the DNA TGTGCCAGCAGTCTGCACGGCCCGGGGTATGGCTACACCTTC.

V and J are TRBV24-1 and TRBJ2-3; 12 bases line up with TRBD1. Trimming removed 3 bases from V and 7 bases from J; junction bases left unmatched: 10. There are 17 residues in the CDR3. The V gene's germline CDR1 is KGHDR and CDR2 SFDVKD. This CDR3 reads CATSDPTGTGGLNTQYF. The DNA of the CDR3 is TGTGCCACCAGTGATCCGACGGGGACAGGGGGCTTGAATACGCAGTATTTT.